This T cell receptor (beta chain) was obtained from a study of OX40 agonist ivuxolimab in advanced cancers. For the study at large: A mean age of about 59 years, range about 20 to 90, was recorded, and approximately 79% were male. Whole-study results and caveats: Low normalized T-cell clonal expansion was additionally recorded for some nonresponders. Some of the lowest clonal expansion was seen in partial responders at 0.1-3.0 mg/kg. Doses of 0.1 to 3.0 mg/kg were accompanied by clonal expansion of CD4+ and CD8+ blood T cells by week 6.

Only in-frame clones appear in the TCRdb table, and some are missing; sequencing was by immunoSEQ multiplex PCR. Among under 65,000 clones, 91% were seen once, and the ten largest hold around 12%. In regard to this clone: As yet, its antigen is unknown.

The source material was CD4+ or CD8+ T cells sorted from blood, sampled in a trial of the OX40 agonist ivuxolimab. The receptor's source is an adult with an advanced solid tumor such as melanoma, head and neck, liver or kidney cancer.

In nucleotides, the CDR3 is TGTGCCTGTAGTGGAAACACCATATATTTT. It codes for CACSGNTIYF. V usage is TRBV7-9 and J usage is TRBJ1-3; D not resolved. The CDR3 has 10 residues. V was trimmed by 11 bases and J by 3 bases, leaving 5 bases between them. Per the germline V gene, CDR1 is SEHNR and CDR2 is FQNEAQ (reference sequence).